The 21 T cell receptor beta chains below all came from one sample that was sequenced in a study of T cells in localized non-small cell lung cancer. The method was immunoSEQ multiplex PCR; TCRdb's version includes in-frame clones alone and lacks a portion of them. The table shows almost 35,000 clones, with around 93% occurring only once. The sample was peripheral blood, taken before any cancer treatment. Receptor source: a female donor older than 55 with stage I lung adenocarcinoma.

The chain recombines TRBV9 with TRBJ1-2, with TRBD1 identical over 8 bases. The CDR3 totals 18 residues. V lost 0 bases, J lost 2 bases, and 12 bases stayed unmatched. CDR1 and CDR2 (germline): SGDLS, YYNGEE. In DNA form, the CDR3 reads TGTGCCAGCAGCGTAGAAGGCAGGGGGCTAGACGGGAACTATGGCTACACCTTC. This translates into CASSVEGRGLDGNYGYTF.

This clone was seen a few times. The rearrangement links TRBV7-6 to TRBJ1-5, with D unclear. Germline V gives CDR1 SGHVS, CDR2 FNYEAQ. V was trimmed by 5 bases and J by 7 bases, leaving 15 bases between them. The CDR3 has 14 amino acids. The CDR3 region has the DNA TGTGCCAGCAGCCTTGGCCCCGAGGGACAGCCCCAGCATTTT. Its protein product is CASSLGPEGQPQHF.

This chain links TRBV4-1 with TRBJ2-7; unclear D gene. Germline values: CDR1 MGHRA, CDR2 YSYEKL. The CDR3 sequence is 14 residues long. Trimming took 2 bases from V and 2 from J, leaving 10 bases between them. DNA of the CDR3: TGCGCCAGCAGCCAAAGTCCTACGGCCTACGAGCAGTACTTC. Its translation: CASSQSPTAYEQYF.

This chain links TRBV14 with TRBJ1-2; D is uncertain. V shed 4 bases and J shed 6 bases, with 12 bases lying between them. The CDR3 spans 13 residues. CDR1 is SGHDN, CDR2 FVKESK, per germline. The CDR3 DNA follows: TGTGCCAGCAGCCTTAGTACCGCTCATGGCTACACCTTC. This encodes CASSLSTAHGYTF.

This chain connects TRBV4-1 to TRBJ1-2, with 9 nucleotides matching TRBD1. CDR3 length equals 14 residues. The germline V gene has CDR1 MGHRA and CDR2 YSYEKL. V dropped 4 bases and J dropped 7; count of bases not matched to a gene: 7. The chain's CDR3 is CASSPVGQGTGYTF. The CDR3 coding sequence is TGCGCCAGCAGCCCTGTAGGACAGGGGACTGGCTACACCTTC.

The genes are TRBV28 and TRBJ1-5; the match to TRBD1 covers 9 bases. CDR1 is MDHEN, CDR2 SYDVKM, per germline. The J segment lost 7 bases and the V segment lost 11 bases, leaving 9 bases of the junction unmatched. CDR3 size: 13 residues. CDR3 amino acids: CALAGTGPQPQHF. The CDR3 DNA reads TGTGCCCTAGCGGGGACAGGGCCACAGCCCCAGCATTTT.

The rearrangement uses TRBV6-5 and TRBJ1-1; possible D gene TRBD1, 5 bases. CDR3 length equals 15 residues. Germline loops: CDR1 MNHEY, CDR2 SVGAGI. Trimming removed 4 bases from V and 3 bases from J, with 15 bases in between. CDR3 protein: CASSWVGRVDTEAFF. The CDR3 DNA is TGTGCCAGCAGTTGGGTGGGCAGGGTGGACACTGAAGCTTTCTTT.

The chain has TRBV7-2 and TRBJ1-4; the D gene is possibly TRBD1 (5 bases). This CDR3 contains 14 residues. V lost 3 bases and J 7 bases, leaving 12 bases between the germline ends. Germline CDR1 is SGHTA and CDR2 is FQGNSA. CDR3 in DNA: TGTGCCAGCAGCTTGCAGGGAGGTCCTGAAAAACTGTTTTTT. It encodes CASSLQGGPEKLFF.

The chain employs TRBV19 and TRBJ2-1; D not certain. This CDR3 has 15 amino acids. Germline CDR1 is LNHDA and CDR2 is SQIVND (reference sequence). Deletions cut 1 base from V and 4 bases from J, with 11 bases between. The CDR3 here is CASSIGQRQYNEQFF. The CDR3 DNA follows: TGTGCCAGTAGTATAGGTCAGAGGCAATACAATGAGCAGTTCTTC.

The chain employs TRBV6-5 and TRBJ2-7; no firm D call. Germline V gene lookup returns CDR1 MNHEY and CDR2 SVGAGI. The CDR3 is 14 amino acids. The V and J ends lost 6 bases and 3 bases respectively, with 15 bases between them. The CDR3 here is CASRLGNANYEQYF. In DNA, the CDR3 is TGTGCCAGCAGACTCGGCAACGCGAACTACGAGCAGTACTTC.

V and J are TRBV27 and TRBJ2-5; no definite D call. Germline V gives CDR1 MNHEY, CDR2 SMNVEV (reference sequence). Trimming left V 1 base short and J 4 bases short, with 10 bases between. The CDR3 is 14 residues long. The CDR3 reads CASSLLGRSETQYF. The DNA of the CDR3 is TGTGCCAGCAGTTTATTAGGTCGGTCAGAGACCCAGTACTTC.

This clone was seen just once. The genes are TRBV20-1 and TRBJ1-2; no firm D call. Trimming removed 7 bases at V and 9 bases at J, with 15 bases between. Germline V CDR1 and CDR2: DFQATT, SNEGSKA (reference sequence). The CDR3 has 11 residues. The DNA of the CDR3 is TGCAGTGTTCCCCAGCGACAAAGCTACACCTTC. It encodes CSVPQRQSYTF.

The V and J genes are TRBV12-5 and TRBJ2-1; the match to TRBD1 covers 8 bases. J lost 2 bases, V lost 0 bases, and 0 bases had no gene match. This CDR3 is built from 15 residues. In germline, CDR1 is LGHNT, CDR2 FRNRAP. Written as DNA, the CDR3 is TGTGCTAGTGGTTTGGTACAGGGGGCCTACAATGAGCAGTTCTTC. It specifies CASGLVQGAYNEQFF.

This sequence joins TRBV7-2 and TRBJ2-1, with 9 bases that match TRBD1. The CDR3 totals 16 residues. V gave up 4 bases and J gave up 3 bases; unmatched junction bases: 7. The germline CDR1 and CDR2 sequences are SGHTA and FQGNSA. The CDR3 coding sequence is TGTGCCAGCAGCTCCGGACAGGGGTCCATCTACAATGAGCAGTTCTTC. Translation gives CASSSGQGSIYNEQFF.

V usage is TRBV28 and J usage is TRBJ2-5; D unresolved. CDR3 length: 15 amino acids. V was clipped by 3 bases and J by 0 bases, with 11 bases between them. Looked up from germline, CDR1 is MDHEN and CDR2 is SYDVKM. The CDR3 protein is CASSLYRSNQETQYF. In nucleotides, the CDR3 is TGTGCCAGCAGTTTGTACAGATCAAACCAAGAGACCCAGTACTTC.

V gene TRBV7-8 combines with J gene TRBJ2-2; perhaps TRBD2 as D (7 bases). The CDR3 consists of 16 residues. V lost 5 bases to trimming and J lost 0 bases, with 13 bases between them. Germline CDR1 reads SGHVS; CDR2 reads FQNEAQ. The CDR3 coding sequence is TGTGCCAGCAGCGCCCGGGGGGCACCGAACACCGGGGAGCTGTTTTTT. Its protein is CASSARGAPNTGELFF.

The chain couples TRBV5-1 to TRBJ2-3; 7 bases are shared with TRBD1. CDR3 length equals 15 residues. CDR1 is SGHRS, CDR2 YFSETQ, per germline. With 5 bases clipped from V and 0 bases from J, the junction kept 6 bases outside the gene matches. The CDR3 DNA sequence: TGCGCCAGCAGGTTACAGGGGTCCAGCACAGATACGCAGTATTTT. Amino acids: CASRLQGSSTDTQYF.

This clone has just one count. The V and J genes are TRBV2 and TRBJ1-1, with D possibly being TRBD1 (6 bases). From germline, CDR1 is SNHLY and CDR2 FYNNEI. This CDR3 comprises 13 residues. The germline V and J ends were trimmed by 8 bases and 4 bases, with 14 bases remaining between them. The CDR3 nucleotides read TGTGCCAGCTTAGAACAGGGTCCCACTGAAGCTTTCTTT. Translated, it gives CASLEQGPTEAFF. Variable domain in full (rest from reference TRBV2 and TRBJ1-1): EPEVTQTPSHQVTQMGQEVILRCVPISNHLYFYWYRQILGQKVEFLVSFYNNEISEKSEIFDDQFSVERPDGSNFTLKIRSTKLEDSAMYFCASLEQGPTEAFFGQGTRLTVV.

The rearrangement uses TRBV2 and TRBJ1-2; no clear D gene. The CDR3 loop spans 12 amino acids. V lost 6 bases to trimming and J lost 2 bases, with 7 bases between them. Germline V gene sequence: CDR1 SNHLY, CDR2 FYNNEI. The CDR3 loop reads CASRAGNYGYTF. CDR3 nucleotide sequence: TGTGCCAGCAGAGCCGGGAACTATGGCTACACCTTC.

J is TRBJ1-2 and V is TRBV2; 7 bases align to TRBD1. The V gene's germline CDR1 is SNHLY and CDR2 FYNNEI. The CDR3 sequence is 15 residues long. V lost 7 bases to trimming and J lost 4 bases; unmatched junction nucleotides: 12. CDR3 region: CASTVGRGPGYGYTF. The CDR3 bases are TGTGCCAGCACAGTTGGGAGGGGGCCAGGCTATGGCTACACCTTC.

This chain uses TRBV14 with TRBJ1-4; D is unclear. The ends were cut back, 4 bases at V and 0 bases at J, with 12 bases in the middle. The CDR3 is 16 residues long. CDR1 is SGHDN, CDR2 FVKESK, per germline. This CDR3 reads CASSPPGSATNEKLFF. As DNA, the CDR3 is TGTGCCAGCAGCCCCCCCGGGAGTGCAACTAATGAAAAACTGTTTTTT.